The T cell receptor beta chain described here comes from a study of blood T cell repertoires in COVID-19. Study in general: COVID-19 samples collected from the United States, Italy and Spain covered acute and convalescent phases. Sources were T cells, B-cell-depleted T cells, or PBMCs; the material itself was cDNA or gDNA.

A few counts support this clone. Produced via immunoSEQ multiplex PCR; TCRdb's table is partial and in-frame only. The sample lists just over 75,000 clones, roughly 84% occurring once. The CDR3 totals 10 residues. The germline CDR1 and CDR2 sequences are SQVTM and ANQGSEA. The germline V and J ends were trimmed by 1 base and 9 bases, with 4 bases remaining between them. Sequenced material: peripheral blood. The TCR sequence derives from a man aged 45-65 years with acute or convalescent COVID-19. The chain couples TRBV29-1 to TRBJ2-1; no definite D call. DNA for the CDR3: TGCAGCGTTGAAGCAGTTGAGCAGTTCTTC. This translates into CSVEAVEQFF.